The clone carrying this T cell receptor beta chain has ten or more counts. The antigen remains undetermined. A much larger clone lies a single base off, so this may be a read error. The sample belongs to a study of identical twins. TCRdb called the 5' RACE reads again in MiXCR, with one record for every CDR3 protein. The sample lists a few hundred thousand distinct CDR3 sequences, around a tenth occurring once. The V end was cut by 7 bases, the J end by 2 bases, with 4 bases between. This CDR3 spans 11 amino acids. Germline lookup yields CDR1 MGHDK and CDR2 SYGVNS. Study-level points and caveats: Models predicted less out-of-frame TCR alpha sharing in monozygotic twins than was found.

These data also formed part of another study, on yellow fever vaccine responses in identical twins.

The genes are TRBV25-1 and TRBJ2-3; D is uncertain. The material sequenced was PBMCs. This clonotype was sampled from a young woman in good health. CDR3 nucleotides: TGTGCCAGCACCTTCACAGATACGCAGTATTTT. It yields the protein CASTFTDTQYF.